Each of the 18 T cell receptor beta chains below was sequenced from the same sample in a study of regulatory T cells in long-lasting Graves disease. Time point defined: persistent/refractory GD, antithyroid drugs over 5 years with positive TRAb. Extracted RNA from PBMCs served as the source of the TCR library. The authors built TCR beta libraries using iRepertoire HTBI primers and Arm-PCR of CDR3 regions. TCRdb called the multiplex PCR reads again in MiXCR, with one record for every CDR3 protein. The table shows around 400,000 distinct CDR3 sequences, with about 20% occurring only once. The starting material was peripheral blood mononuclear cells (PBMCs), obtained when the disease was refractory, from a patient treated with antithyroid drugs. Source of these receptors: a female donor with Graves disease.

This clonotype appeared once. This rearrangement joins TRBV19 to TRBJ1-1; D unresolved. The V end lost 8 bases, the J end lost 4 bases, and 11 bases lay between the germline ends. CDR1 and CDR2 from the germline V gene are LNHDA and SQIVND (reference sequence). This CDR3 contains 12 residues. The CDR3 region has the DNA TGTGCCAGTGCTCCGGGGAGCACTGAAGCTTTCTTT. Residues: CASAPGSTEAFF.

This clonotype has at least ten counts. CDR3 DNA: TGTGCCATCCACGATAGCGGGAGGCCCTCGGAGCAGTACTTC. It codes for CAIHDSGRPSEQYF. V usage is TRBV28 and J usage is TRBJ2-7; TRBD2 matches 10 bases. Germline V CDR1 and CDR2: MDHEN, SYDVKM. This CDR3 has 14 residues. The ends lost 10 bases at V and 7 bases at J; junction bases unmatched: 13.

There are a few counts of this clonotype. This rearrangement joins TRBV7-8 to TRBJ1-1; 8 bases fit TRBD1. This CDR3 is built from 12 residues. Germline lookup yields CDR1 SGHVS and CDR2 FQNEAQ. The V gene end was trimmed by 3 bases and the J gene end by 11 bases; junction bases not matched to a gene: 5. DNA of the CDR3: TGTGCCAGCAGCTTCACGGGACAGGAGGCTTTCTTT. The encoded protein is CASSFTGQEAFF.

Ten or more counts support this clonotype. The chain has TRBV28 and TRBJ1-2, with 8 positions matching TRBD1. After removal of 8 bases from V and 8 bases from J, the junction contained 7 bases not matched to a gene. CDR1 is MDHEN and CDR2 is SYDVKM in the germline V gene. The CDR3 contains 12 residues. The CDR3 sequence: CASGTGPGGYTF. CDR3 sequence (DNA): TGTGCCAGCGGGACAGGACCTGGAGGCTACACCTTC.

With regard to this clonotype: An end of the junction differs from the germline gene, which may be a read error. The J gene is TRBJ2-2, the V gene TRBV7-7; 10 nucleotides line up with TRBD2. CDR3 size: 15 residues. Looked up from germline, CDR1 is SSHAT and CDR2 is FNYEAQ (reference sequence). In DNA form, the CDR3 reads TGTGCTAGCAGGCCTACTAGCGGGGTCACCGGGGAGCTGTTTTTT. It translates to CASRPTSGVTGELFF.

This sequence joins TRBV27 and TRBJ1-2, with TRBD1 matching 7 bases. This CDR3 has 14 residues. Trimming took 4 bases from V and 4 from J; bases not matched to a gene: 6. Germline V gives CDR1 MNHEY, CDR2 SMNVEV (reference sequence). CDR3: CASSSRGRGYGYTF. CDR3 nucleotides: TGTGCCAGCAGTTCTAGGGGGCGCGGCTATGGCTACACCTTC.

CDR3 nucleotide sequence: TGTGCCAGCTCACCAAAGCGAGGCTACACTGAAGCTTTCTTT. Protein product: CASSPKRGYTEAFF. The chain uses TRBV18 and TRBJ1-1; no clear D gene. This CDR3 has 14 residues. Germline CDR1 reads KGHSH; CDR2 reads LQKENI. V lost 2 bases, J lost 3 bases, and 10 bases lay in between. Together with reference TRBV18 and TRBJ1-1, the CDR3 gives the full variable domain: NAGVMQNPRHLVRRRGQEARLRCSPMKGHSHVYWYRQLPEEGLKFMVYLQKENIIDESGMPKERFSAEFPKEGPSILRIQQVVRGDSAAYFCASSPKRGYTEAFFGQGTRLTVV.

This clonotype has a single count. Germline is not matched at one junction end, which may reflect a read error. V gene TRBV20-1 combines with J gene TRBJ2-3; TRBD1 might be the D (5 bases). The CDR3 contains 14 residues. Germline CDR1 DFQATT, CDR2 SNEGSKA (reference sequence). This CDR3 is CSASSRFRTGTQYF. The CDR3 bases are TGCAGTGCTAGTTCGCGGTTTCGCACAGGTACGCAGTATTTT.

This clonotype has only a few counts. J is TRBJ2-1 and V is TRBV6-1; D uncertain. The CDR3 is 16 residues long. V lost 6 bases and J 4 bases, leaving 19 bases between the germline ends. Germline CDR1 and CDR2: MNHNS and SASEGT. CDR3 protein: CASSATRTRLYNEQFF. The CDR3 region has the DNA TGTGCCAGCAGCGCAACCCGGACGAGACTTTACAATGAGCAGTTCTTC.

This chain links TRBV5-1 with TRBJ2-7; no clear D gene. Deletions cut 0 bases from V and 0 bases from J, with 7 bases between. The CDR3 contains 14 residues. Germline CDR1 and CDR2: SGHRS and YFSETQ. The CDR3 DNA sequence: TGCGCCAGCAGCTTGGGCGCGGACTCCTACGAGCAGTACTTC. As protein: CASSLGADSYEQYF.

This chain joins TRBV28 and TRBJ1-3; the D is unclear. Germline lookup yields CDR1 MDHEN and CDR2 SYDVKM. This CDR3 has 12 residues. V lost 7 bases to trimming and J lost 2 bases, with 6 bases between them. CDR3 protein: CASTRAGNTIYF. The CDR3 nucleotides are TGTGCCAGCACCCGGGCTGGAAACACCATATATTTT.

For the CDR3, the DNA is TGTGCCAGCAGTTACGGGCGGACTAAGCATTCACCCCTCCACTTT. Protein product: CASSYGRTKHSPLHF. The chain couples TRBV6-5 to TRBJ1-6; D unresolved. V dropped 2 bases and J dropped 8 bases, with 13 bases sitting between them. CDR1 MNHEY and CDR2 SVGAGI come from the germline V gene. This CDR3 spans 15 amino acids.

This sequence joins TRBV4-1 and TRBJ1-2; no clear D. This CDR3 has 13 amino acids. Trimming cost V 0 bases and J 4 bases, with 6 bases left between them. From germline, CDR1 is MGHRA and CDR2 YSYEKL. The CDR3 here is CASSQEWSYGYTF. The CDR3 DNA reads TGCGCCAGCAGCCAAGAGTGGTCCTATGGCTACACCTTC.

This clonotype was recorded at least ten times. The chain recombines TRBV7-2 with TRBJ1-2, with a tentative D call TRBD1 (5 bases). The CDR3 has 14 residues. Germline values: CDR1 SGHTA, CDR2 FQGNSA. V gave up 1 base and J gave up 3 bases, with 9 bases separating them. The CDR3 DNA reads as TGTGCCAGCAGCTTAGGGGGCTCGGACTATGGCTACACCTTC. Translated: CASSLGGSDYGYTF.

The chain combines TRBV4-2 with TRBJ1-2; D not certain. The length of the CDR3 is 15 residues. The germline gives CDR1 LGHNA, CDR2 YNFKEQ. V was pared by 0 bases and J by 0 bases, with 8 bases between. The CDR3 spells CASSQEPGANYGYTF. The CDR3 DNA follows: TGTGCCAGCAGCCAAGAACCAGGAGCTAACTATGGCTACACCTTC.

This clonotype was detected only a few times. The chain joins TRBV19 to TRBJ2-7; no definite D call. The germline CDR1 and CDR2 sequences are LNHDA and SQIVND (reference sequence). The germline V and J ends were trimmed by 5 bases and 3 bases, with 20 bases remaining between them. CDR3 length: 16 residues. CDR3 region: CASSSALTPSIYEQYF. CDR3 DNA sequence: TGTGCCAGTAGTTCAGCTCTGACACCAAGCATCTACGAGCAGTACTTC.

The chain recombines TRBV4-1 with TRBJ1-2; unclear D gene. CDR3 length equals 14 residues. Germline V gene data show CDR1 as MGHRA and CDR2 as YSYEKL. The V end was cut by 1 base, the J end by 7 bases, with 13 bases between. The CDR3 nucleotides read TGCGCCAGCAGCCAAGGAGTGGTAGGGAGTGGCTACACCTTC. It translates to CASSQGVVGSGYTF.

This clonotype was picked up a small number of times. This may be a read error, as it is one base from a much larger clone. The rearrangement joins TRBV28 to TRBJ2-4, with 7 bases matching TRBD1. Germline V gene data show CDR1 as MDHEN and CDR2 as SYDVKM. The CDR3 length is 14 residues. CDR3 bases: TGTGCCAGCAGTTGGAGACAGGGCAAAAACATTCGGTACTTC. This translates into CASSWRQGKNIRYF.